This T cell receptor beta chain was recovered during a study of radiotherapy plus CTLA-4 blockade in lung cancer. Study details: Disease control was seen in approximately 29% of patients, objective responses in roughly 19%. Points from the study as a whole: TCR clones from tumors expanded in blood after radiotherapy plus ipilimumab.

Libraries were prepared by immunoSEQ multiplex PCR; TCRdb keeps only in-frame clonotypes and omits some of them. The data hold some 51,000 clones, with approximately 80% observed a single time. Comment on this clone: Antigen: not known.

This CDR3 spans 15 amino acids. Trimming took off 2 bases at V and 2 bases at J, with 12 bases between the two ends. Germline V gives CDR1 MDHEN, CDR2 SYDVKM. People whose metastatic non-small-cell lung cancer was chemo-refractory got focal radiation along with CTLA-4 blockade by ipilimumab. This clonotype was sampled from a human donor with non-small cell lung cancer whose response to radiotherapy plus ipilimumab could not be evaluated. Here the sequenced sample was peripheral blood, taken from a patient treated with radiotherapy plus ipilimumab. The genes are TRBV28 and TRBJ1-1; possible D gene TRBD1, 5 bases. The CDR3 coding sequence is TGTGCCAGCAGTTTAATAGACAGACCTAACACTGAAGCTTTCTTT. It yields the protein CASSLIDRPNTEAFF.